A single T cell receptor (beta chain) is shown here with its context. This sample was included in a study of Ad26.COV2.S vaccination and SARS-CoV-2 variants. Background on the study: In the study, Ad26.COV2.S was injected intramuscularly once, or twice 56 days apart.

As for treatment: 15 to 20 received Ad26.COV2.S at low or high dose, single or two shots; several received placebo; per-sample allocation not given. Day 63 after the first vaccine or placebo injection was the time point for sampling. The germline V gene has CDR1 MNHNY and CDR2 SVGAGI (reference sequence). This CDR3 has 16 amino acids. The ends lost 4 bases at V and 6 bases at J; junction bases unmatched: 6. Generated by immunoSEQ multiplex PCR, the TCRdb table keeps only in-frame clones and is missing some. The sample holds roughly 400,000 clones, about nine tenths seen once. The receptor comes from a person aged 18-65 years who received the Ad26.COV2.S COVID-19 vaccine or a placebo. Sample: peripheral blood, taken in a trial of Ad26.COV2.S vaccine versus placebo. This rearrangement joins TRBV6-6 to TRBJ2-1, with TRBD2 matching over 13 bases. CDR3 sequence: CASSSQWTSGGNEQFF. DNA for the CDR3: TGTGCCAGCAGTTCACAGTGGACTAGCGGGGGCAATGAGCAGTTCTTC.